This T cell receptor beta chain emerged from a study of primary melanoma T cells and metastatic recurrence (dated by TCRdb to 2020 to 2021). Context from the whole study: A total of approximately 200 primary melanomas made up the cohort, all of stage T2 to T4 and more than 1 mm thick. The study tested whether T-cell fraction and T-cell repertoire clonality in primary melanoma tumors predicted patient outcome. Progression-free survival was the clinical outcome compared against the T-cell fraction measured by TCR beta sequencing. Histopathological grading of tumor-infiltrating lymphocytes was compared with the T-cell fraction derived from sequencing.

Concerning this clone itself: There is no known antigen for this receptor. The input lacks base qualities; no much larger clone sits a single base away.

General study outcomes and caveats: Adding T-cell fraction to tumor thickness reportedly improved progression-free survival prediction more than adding any other histopathological variable. The authors presented an effective T-cell-mediated antitumor response in primary melanoma only as a suggestion and not as a demonstrated mechanism. Regardless of nodal disease, mitotic rate or ulceration status, a T-cell fraction above 20% appeared to be protective. Progression-free survival was reportedly predicted by the tumor T-cell fraction independently of thickness, ulceration, mitotic rate and age.

Taken from the germline V gene, the CDR1 and CDR2 loops are SGHNT and YENEEA. From the cysteine up to the phenylalanine, the CDR3 has a length of 17 residues. The entry retains the CDR3 DNA only, 51 bases that are in frame from base 1. The trim is 2 bases for V and 4 bases for J, with a gap of 18 bases between the germline ends. The primary melanoma of each patient had been surgically resected and was considered potentially curable but at risk of metastatic recurrence. The library was prepared using the immunoSEQ multiplex PCR assay. Primary melanoma tumor tissue underwent high-throughput sequencing of the T-cell receptor beta chain. The authors' analysis ran thus. TCRB CDR3 sharing between samples and the distribution of insertions and deletions were included in the repertoire analyses. The predictive value of the T-cell fraction was ranked against histopathological variables by a gradient-boosted model. TCRdb limited this immuneACCESS table to in-frame rearrangements with V and J called. A share of clones is missing; checked studies link under half to unresolved V genes, and the rest is unexplained. The V and J calls and the clone size are those of that table, but D and trimming were determined from the DNA. This sample gives roughly 180 clones in total; more than 75% of them show up just once. The top ten clonotypes cover 30% to 40% of the sample.

The sequence links TRBV11-3 to TRBJ2-1, and possibly TRBD2, on 6 matching bases. The receptor's source is a human donor with melanoma. Material: melanoma tumor tissue. The DNA sequence is given as TGTGCCAGCAGCTTAACAGGAGGCGGGGCGGGGTACAATGAGCAGTTCTTC. Its translation is CASSLTGGGAGYNEQFF. The full variable domain, completed from the reference TRBV11-3 and TRBJ2-1 proteins outside the CDR3, reads EAGVVQSPRYKIIEKKQPVAFWCNPISGHNTLYWYLQNLGQGPELLIRYENEEAVDDSQLPKDRFSAERLKGVDSTLKIQPAELGDSAVYLCASSLTGGGAGYNEQFFGPGTRLTVL.